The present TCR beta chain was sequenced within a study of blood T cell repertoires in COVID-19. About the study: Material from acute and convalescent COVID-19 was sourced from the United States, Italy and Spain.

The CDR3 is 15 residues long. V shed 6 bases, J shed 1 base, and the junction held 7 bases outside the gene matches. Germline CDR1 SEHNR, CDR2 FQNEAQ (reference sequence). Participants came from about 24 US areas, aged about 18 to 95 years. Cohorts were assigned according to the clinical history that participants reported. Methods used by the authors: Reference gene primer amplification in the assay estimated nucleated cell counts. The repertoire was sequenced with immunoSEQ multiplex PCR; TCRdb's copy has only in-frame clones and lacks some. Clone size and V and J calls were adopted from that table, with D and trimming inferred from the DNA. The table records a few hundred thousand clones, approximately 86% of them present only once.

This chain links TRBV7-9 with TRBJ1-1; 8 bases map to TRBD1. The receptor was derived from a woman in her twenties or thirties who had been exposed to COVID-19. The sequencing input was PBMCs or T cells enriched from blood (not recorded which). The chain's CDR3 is CASRKEGTGNTEAFF. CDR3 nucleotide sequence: TGTGCCAGCAGAAAAGAAGGGACAGGGAACACTGAAGCTTTCTTT.